Below are 26 T cell receptor beta chains sequenced from a single sample in a study of CD8 T cells in Susac syndrome. RNA totalling roughly 0.45 to 1 ug underwent reverse transcription with random hexamers. Each CDR3 protein is one row after TCRdb ran MiXCR on the immunoSEQ multiplex PCR reads. This sample has hundreds of thousands of distinct CDR3 sequences, with 89% found just once. Sequencing used CD8+ T cells from PBMCs. These receptor sequences come from a human donor with multiple sclerosis.

V is TRBV2 and J is TRBJ2-7; TRBD2 is a possible D gene (5 bases). V shed 3 bases and J shed 7 bases, with 7 bases lying between them. Per the germline V gene, CDR1 is SNHLY and CDR2 is FYNNEI. There are 11 residues in the CDR3. The CDR3 DNA reads as TGTGCCAGCAGTGACCGGGGAGAGCAGTACTTC. Amino acids: CASSDRGEQYF.

CDR3 DNA sequence: TGTGCCACCGGGGGGACGGAACAGCCCCAGCATTTT. Residues: CATGGTEQPQHF. The J gene is TRBJ1-5, the V gene TRBV27; a possible D gene is TRBD1 (5 bases). CDR1 and CDR2 (germline): MNHEY, SMNVEV (reference sequence). V was trimmed by 10 bases and J by 7 bases, leaving 14 bases between them. There are 12 residues in the CDR3.

The rearrangement uses TRBV6-2 or TRBV6-3 and TRBJ1-5; no firm D call. CDR1 MNHEY and CDR2 SVGEGT come from the germline V gene. Trimming shortened V by 6 bases and J by 4 bases, and 10 bases separated the two germline ends. The CDR3 contains 13 residues. The CDR3 sequence: CASRMFWNQPQHF. In DNA form, the CDR3 reads TGTGCCAGCAGGATGTTTTGGAATCAGCCCCAGCATTTT.

The rearrangement uses TRBV5-6 and TRBJ2-3, with D tentatively TRBD2 (6 bases). Looked up from germline, CDR1 is SGHDT and CDR2 is YYEEEE. Trimming took 4 bases from V and 6 from J, leaving 12 bases between them. This CDR3 has 13 residues. The CDR3 region has the DNA TGTGCCAGCAGCGGGGACTCAGCGGATACGCAGTATTTT. Its protein is CASSGDSADTQYF. Variable domain in full (rest from reference TRBV5-6 and TRBJ2-3): DAGVTQSPTHLIKTRGQQVTLRCSPKSGHDTVSWYQQALGQGPQFIFQYYEEEERQRGNFPDRFSGHQFPNYSSELNVNALLLGDSALYLCASSGDSADTQYFGPGTRLTVL.

This chain joins TRBV6-5 and TRBJ2-2; weak D call: TRBD2 (5 bases). Trimming pared 7 bases from V and 1 base from J, leaving 13 bases between. CDR3 length: 15 amino acids. Germline V CDR1 and CDR2: MNHEY, SVGAGI. The CDR3 spells CASTARRLNTGELFF. For the CDR3, the DNA is TGTGCCAGCACCGCCCGGAGGCTGAACACCGGGGAGCTGTTTTTT.

The chain recombines TRBV12-3 or TRBV12-4 with TRBJ2-1; the D is unclear. The CDR3 runs to 13 residues. Trimming removed 6 bases at V and 1 base at J, with 7 bases between. This CDR3 reads CASSDTSYNEQFF. The CDR3 nucleotides read TGTGCCAGCAGCGACACTTCCTACAATGAGCAGTTCTTC.

Written as DNA, the CDR3 is TGTGCCAGCAGTTACTCAACCGGGACAGGGGACGAGCAGTACTTC. It translates to CASSYSTGTGDEQYF. The chain links TRBV6-2 or TRBV6-3 to TRBJ2-7, with 10 bases matching TRBD1. The CDR3 extends over 15 amino acids. Per the germline V gene, CDR1 is MNHEY and CDR2 is SVGEGT. The ends lost 0 bases at V and 5 bases at J; junction bases unmatched: 4.

This clonotype was seen once. V gene TRBV3-1 combines with J gene TRBJ2-7; TRBD1 agrees at 8 bases. The J segment lost 3 bases and the V segment lost 1 base, leaving 14 bases of the junction unmatched. Germline CDR1 reads LGHDT; CDR2 reads YNNKEL (reference sequence). The CDR3 has 18 residues. The CDR3 protein is CASSQGIQGARVIYEQYF. CDR3 DNA: TGTGCCAGCAGCCAAGGTATCCAGGGGGCGAGAGTTATCTACGAGCAGTACTTC.

The V gene is TRBV11-2, the J gene TRBJ2-7; no clear D. V was clipped by 2 bases and J by 2 bases, with 10 bases between them. The CDR3 is 14 residues long. Germline CDR1 is SGHAT and CDR2 is FQNNGV. The CDR3 bases are TGTGCCAGCAGCTTACGCGCCGGAGCCTACGAGCAGTACTTC. Protein product: CASSLRAGAYEQYF.

V usage is TRBV5-1 and J usage is TRBJ2-2; D unclear. The V and J ends lost 4 bases and 7 bases respectively, with 8 bases between them. The germline gives CDR1 SGHRS, CDR2 YFSETQ. This CDR3 comprises 12 residues. CDR3 sequence reads: CASSPHYGELFF. Written as DNA, the CDR3 is TGCGCCAGCAGCCCACACTACGGGGAGCTGTTTTTT.

The table lists this clonotype with a count of one. The J gene is TRBJ2-5, the V gene TRBV7-9; unclear D gene. Germline V gene sequence: CDR1 SEHNR, CDR2 FQNEAQ (reference sequence). The CDR3 has 13 amino acids. Trimming took off 4 bases at V and 6 bases at J, with 12 bases between the two ends. The DNA for the CDR3 is TGTGCCAGCAGCTCCAGACTTGAGAAGACCCAGTACTTC. Translated, it gives CASSSRLEKTQYF.

This rearrangement joins TRBV21-1 to TRBJ2-3. TRBV21-1 is designated a pseudogene. The CDR3 length is 16 residues. The CDR3 loop reads CASSKATSGSTDTQYF. The DNA of the CDR3 is TGTGCCAGCAGCAAAGCGACTAGCGGTAGCACAGATACGCAGTATTTT.

V and J are TRBV7-9 and TRBJ2-3, with D unresolved. Looked up from germline, CDR1 is SEHNR and CDR2 is FQNEAQ (reference sequence). V lost 5 bases to trimming and J lost 0 bases, with 12 bases between them. CDR3 length: 15 residues. This CDR3 reads CASSPTGASTDTQYF. CDR3 sequence (DNA): TGTGCCAGCAGCCCGACCGGAGCTAGCACAGATACGCAGTATTTT.

V gene TRBV28 combines with J gene TRBJ2-5; no clear D gene. CDR3 length: 16 residues. The V gene's germline CDR1 is MDHEN and CDR2 SYDVKM. The ends were cut back, 2 bases at V and 2 bases at J, with 15 bases in the middle. The DNA of the CDR3 is TGTGCCAGCAGTTTAAGTCTCACTCGCCGACAAGAGACCCAGTACTTC. Translating it yields CASSLSLTRRQETQYF.

CDR3: CASSSQTVRTNYGYTF. The CDR3 region has the DNA TGTGCCAGCAGCTCCCAGACAGTGAGGACTAACTATGGCTACACCTTC. The chain carries TRBV7-2 and TRBJ1-2, with D possibly matching TRBD1 (5 bases). The CDR3 has 16 amino acids. V was clipped by 4 bases and J by 0 bases, with 15 bases between them. CDR1 and CDR2 from the germline V gene are SGHTA and FQGNSA.

This clonotype was recorded a few times. This chain joins TRBV5-4 and TRBJ2-7, with D tentatively TRBD2 (6 bases). The germline V and J ends were trimmed by 2 bases and 4 bases, with 7 bases remaining between them. Germline CDR1 reads SGHNT; CDR2 reads YYREEE (reference sequence). CDR3 length equals 12 residues. The CDR3 DNA reads as TGTGCCAGCAGCTTTGGACTATACGAGCAGTACTTC. This gives the protein CASSFGLYEQYF.

The chain uses TRBV9 and TRBJ1-1; tentatively, D is TRBD1 (6 bases). CDR3 length: 17 residues. CDR1 is SGDLS and CDR2 is YYNGEE in the germline V gene. The V end lost 0 bases, the J end lost 4 bases, and 19 bases lay between the germline ends. Written as DNA, the CDR3 is TGTGCCAGCAGCGTAGATGGTACAGGGAGGTATAGCACTGAAGCTTTCTTT. This codes for CASSVDGTGRYSTEAFF.

This chain links TRBV6-1 with TRBJ2-3; 10 bases match TRBD2. V was pared by 5 bases and J by 5 bases, with 10 bases of the junction left unmatched. The germline CDR1 and CDR2 sequences are MNHNS and SASEGT. This CDR3 is 16 amino acids long. The CDR3, as DNA: TGTGCCAGCAGTCGCCTAGCGGGGGATCCGGGAGATACGCAGTATTTT. This encodes CASSRLAGDPGDTQYF.

This chain links TRBV27 with TRBJ1-1; the D is unclear. Looked up from germline, CDR1 is MNHEY and CDR2 is SMNVEV (reference sequence). The CDR3 runs to 15 residues. V was clipped by 3 bases and J by 8 bases, with 19 bases between them. This CDR3 is CASSFYHTREEEAFF. The CDR3 nucleotides read TGTGCCAGCAGTTTTTATCACACACGGGAGGAGGAAGCTTTCTTT.

This chain links TRBV25-1 with TRBJ1-2; tentative D call: TRBD1 (5 bases). Trimming removed 4 bases from V and 2 bases from J, with 14 bases in between. CDR3 size: 15 residues. CDR1 and CDR2 (germline): MGHDK, SYGVNS. The CDR3 DNA follows: TGTGCCAGCAGTGGGCCGGGTTGGGGGAACTATGGCTACACCTTC. This encodes CASSGPGWGNYGYTF.

The V and J genes are TRBV30 and TRBJ2-3; D may be TRBD2 (6 bases). CDR1 is GTSNPN and CDR2 is SVGIG in the germline V gene (reference sequence). V was trimmed by 1 base and J by 4 bases, leaving 24 bases between them. This CDR3 is built from 18 residues. Here the CDR3 DNA reads TGTGCCTGGAGTGATCCAAAATCCGGGACTTGGGGTCCAGATACGCAGTATTTT. Translating gives CAWSDPKSGTWGPDTQYF.

The rearrangement joins TRBV7-2 to TRBJ2-7; the D gene could be TRBD1 or TRBD2 (5 bases each). CDR1 SGHTA and CDR2 FQGNSA come from the germline V gene. The CDR3 has 14 residues. V gave up 3 bases and J gave up 3 bases, with 12 bases separating them. Here the CDR3 reads CASSFPGRIYEQYF. The CDR3 DNA sequence: TGTGCCAGCAGCTTTCCGGGACGAATCTACGAGCAGTACTTC.

Concerning this clonotype: The junction departs from germline at one end; a sequencing error may be responsible. The rearrangement joins TRBV4-3 to TRBJ2-5; D unresolved. Looked up from germline, CDR1 is LGHNA and CDR2 is YSLEER. CDR3 length: 15 residues. CDR3 bases: TGCGCCAGCAGCAAAAGTGGCAGCTCCCAAGAGACCCAGTGCTTC. This translates into CASSKSGSSQETQCF.

V and J are TRBV29-1 and TRBJ1-4; D is unresolved. Germline V lookup: CDR1 SQVTM, CDR2 ANQGSEA. This CDR3 contains 11 residues. V was pared by 6 bases and J by 10 bases, with 12 bases between. The CDR3 loop is CSVRAEGKLFF. In nucleotides, the CDR3 is TGCAGCGTCCGGGCTGAGGGAAAACTGTTTTTT. Using reference TRBV29-1 and TRBJ1-4 for the parts outside the CDR3, the full variable domain is SAVISQKPSRDICQRGTSLTIQCQVDSQVTMMFWYRQQPGQSLTLIATANQGSEATYESGFVIDKFPISRPNLTFSTLTVSNMSPEDSSIYLCSVRAEGKLFFGSGTQLSVL.

The rearrangement links TRBV9 to TRBJ1-2; D is ambiguous. Trimming stripped 4 bases from V and 1 base from J, with 14 bases between. The CDR3 is 15 amino acids. Germline assignment: CDR1 SGDLS and CDR2 YYNGEE. CDR3 nucleotide sequence: TGTGCCAGCAGCCCCCGCATTGGGGATAACTATGGCTACACCTTC. Translation gives CASSPRIGDNYGYTF.

The V call is TRBV12-5, the J call TRBJ2-1; D is unclear. Per germline, CDR1 LGHNT and CDR2 FRNRAP. The CDR3 extends over 11 amino acids. Between the trimmed V and J ends, which lost 6 bases and 9 bases, there was a span of 9 bases. The DNA for the CDR3 is TGTGCTAGTGGGTCCTGGAGTGAGCAGTTCTTC. Translating gives CASGSWSEQFF. Looking up the rest from reference TRBV12-5 and TRBJ2-1 gives the full variable domain: DARVTQTPRHKVTEMGQEVTMRCQPILGHNTVFWYRQTMMQGLELLAYFRNRAPLDDSGMPKDRFSAEMPDATLATLKIQPSEPRDSAVYFCASGSWSEQFFGPGTRLTVL.